The sequence of this T cell receptor (beta chain) was determined in a study of T cells expressing NK-cell markers. Across the study: It was from sorted CD3+CD56+NKG2C+, CD3+CD56+NKG2C- and CD3+CD56-NKG2C+ T cells that TCR beta repertoires came. Most of the eight sequenced donors were HCMV-seropositive; one was seronegative. Regarding the study as a whole: In about six donors, dominant CD3+CD56+NKG2C+ clonotypes ranked among the top 10 CD8+ clonotypes. These clonotypes also led the CD3+CD56-NKG2C+ fraction in a handful of donors.

In regard to this clonotype: The antigen remains undetermined.

The CDR3 sequence is 14 residues long. Germline V gene data show CDR1 as MNHNS and CDR2 as SASEGT. Using the 5' RACE reads, TCRdb records one entry per CDR3 protein without DNA. The table for this sample gives about 260,000 distinct CDR3 sequences. The sequenced sample was blood T cells: a sorted CD56 or NKG2C T cell subset, CD4+ or CD8+ T cells, or bulk PBMC T cells (not recorded which). This chain uses TRBV6-1 with TRBJ1-2; TCRdb designates TRBD1, a call that cannot be tested without DNA. The clonotype comes from a woman between 18 and 70 years old in good health. The CDR3 spells CASRRQGAYYGYTF.